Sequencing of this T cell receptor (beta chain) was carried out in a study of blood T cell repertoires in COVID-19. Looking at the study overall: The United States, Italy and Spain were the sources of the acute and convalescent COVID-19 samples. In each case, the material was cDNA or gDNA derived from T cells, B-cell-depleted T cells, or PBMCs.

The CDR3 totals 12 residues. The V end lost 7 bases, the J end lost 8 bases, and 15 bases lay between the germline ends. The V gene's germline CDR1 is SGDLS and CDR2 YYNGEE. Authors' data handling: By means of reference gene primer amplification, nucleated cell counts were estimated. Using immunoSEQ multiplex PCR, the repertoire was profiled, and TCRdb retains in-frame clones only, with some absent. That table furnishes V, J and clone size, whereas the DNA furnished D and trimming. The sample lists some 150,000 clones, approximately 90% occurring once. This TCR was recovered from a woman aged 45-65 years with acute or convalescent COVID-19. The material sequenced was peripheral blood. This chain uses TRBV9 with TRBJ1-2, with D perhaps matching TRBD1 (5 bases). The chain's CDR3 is CASSGLHPGYTF. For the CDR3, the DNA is TGTGCCAGCTCGGGACTTCACCCCGGCTACACCTTC.